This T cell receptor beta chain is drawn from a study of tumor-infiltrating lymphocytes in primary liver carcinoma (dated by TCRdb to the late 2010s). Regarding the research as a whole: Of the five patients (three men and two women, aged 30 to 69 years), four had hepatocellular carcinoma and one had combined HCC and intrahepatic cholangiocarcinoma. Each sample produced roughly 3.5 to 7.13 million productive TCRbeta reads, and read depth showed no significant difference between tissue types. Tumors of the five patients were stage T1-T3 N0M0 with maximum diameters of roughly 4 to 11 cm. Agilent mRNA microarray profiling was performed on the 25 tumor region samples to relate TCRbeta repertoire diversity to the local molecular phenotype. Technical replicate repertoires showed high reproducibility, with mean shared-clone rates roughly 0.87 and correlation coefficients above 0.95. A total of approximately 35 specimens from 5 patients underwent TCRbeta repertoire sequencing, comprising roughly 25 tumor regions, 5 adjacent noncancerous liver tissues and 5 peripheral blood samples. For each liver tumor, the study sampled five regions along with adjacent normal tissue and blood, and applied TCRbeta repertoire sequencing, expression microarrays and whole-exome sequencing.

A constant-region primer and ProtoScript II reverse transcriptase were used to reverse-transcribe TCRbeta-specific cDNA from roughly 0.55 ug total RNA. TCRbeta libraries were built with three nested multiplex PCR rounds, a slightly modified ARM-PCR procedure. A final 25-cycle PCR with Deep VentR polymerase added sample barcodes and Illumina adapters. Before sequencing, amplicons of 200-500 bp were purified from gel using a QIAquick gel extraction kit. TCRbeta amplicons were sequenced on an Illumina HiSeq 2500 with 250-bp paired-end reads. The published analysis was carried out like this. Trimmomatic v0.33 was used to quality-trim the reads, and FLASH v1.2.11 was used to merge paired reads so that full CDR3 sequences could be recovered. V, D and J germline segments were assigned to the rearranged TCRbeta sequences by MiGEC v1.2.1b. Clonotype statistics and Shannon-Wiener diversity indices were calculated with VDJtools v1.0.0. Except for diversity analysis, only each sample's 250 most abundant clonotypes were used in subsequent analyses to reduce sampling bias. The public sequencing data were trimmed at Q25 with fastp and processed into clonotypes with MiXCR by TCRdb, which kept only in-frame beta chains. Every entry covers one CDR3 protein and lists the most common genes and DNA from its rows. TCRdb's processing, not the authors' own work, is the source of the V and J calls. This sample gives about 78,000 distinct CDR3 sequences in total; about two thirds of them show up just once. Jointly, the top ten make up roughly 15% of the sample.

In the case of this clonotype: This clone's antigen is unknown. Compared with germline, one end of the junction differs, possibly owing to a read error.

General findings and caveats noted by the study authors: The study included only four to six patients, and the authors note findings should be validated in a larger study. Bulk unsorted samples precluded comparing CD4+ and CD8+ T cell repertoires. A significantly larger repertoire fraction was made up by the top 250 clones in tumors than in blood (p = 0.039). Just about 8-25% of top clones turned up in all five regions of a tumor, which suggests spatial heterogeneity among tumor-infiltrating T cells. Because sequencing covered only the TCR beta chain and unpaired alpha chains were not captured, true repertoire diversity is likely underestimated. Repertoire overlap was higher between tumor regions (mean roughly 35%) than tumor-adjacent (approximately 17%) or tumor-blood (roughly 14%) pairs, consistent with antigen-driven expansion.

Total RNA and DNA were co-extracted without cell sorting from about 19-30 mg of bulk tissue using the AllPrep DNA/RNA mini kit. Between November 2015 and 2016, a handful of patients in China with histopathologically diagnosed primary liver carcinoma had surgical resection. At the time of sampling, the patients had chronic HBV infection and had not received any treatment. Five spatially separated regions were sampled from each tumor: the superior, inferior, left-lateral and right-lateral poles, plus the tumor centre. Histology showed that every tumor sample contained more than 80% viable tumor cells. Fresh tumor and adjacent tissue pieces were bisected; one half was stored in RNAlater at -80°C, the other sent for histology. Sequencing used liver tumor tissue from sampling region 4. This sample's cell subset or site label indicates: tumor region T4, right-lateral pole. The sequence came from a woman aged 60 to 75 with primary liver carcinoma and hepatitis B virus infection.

The CDR3 has the sequence CVSSYSLGQGTEAFF. The DNA sequence is given as TGCGTCAGCAGTTACTCGTTGGGACAGGGCACTGAAGCTTTCTTT. The sequence joins TRBV6-5 to TRBJ1-1, with 9 bases in between that match TRBD1. The germline V gene encodes CDR1 MNHEY and CDR2 SVGAGI. The CDR3, cysteine through phenylalanine, is 15 amino acids long. The CDR3 DNA has 45 bases and is translated from base 1.